This T cell receptor beta chain was recovered during a study of shared clonotypes between healthy human individuals (dated by TCRdb to 2020 to 2022). Study-wide context: Two women and a few men aged 18 to 49 years were included in the cohort. To increase sequencing depth and limit assay-specific biases, TCR repertoire library preparation and sequencing were carried out by different laboratories using diverse techniques. For each donor, three plates each were used for CD4 naive and CD4 memory, two plates were used for CD8 naive, and one plate was used for CD8 memory. To estimate repertoire size and how much clonotype sharing occurs between individuals, the study deeply sequenced the blood TCR repertoires of about 5 healthy adults. Each donor's leukapheresis produced roughly between roughly 0.85 and 9.5 billion PBMCs.

In the case of this clone: The antigen it recognizes is unknown. The sample holds no much larger clone one base away, and base qualities are not on file.

Study-level results and caveats: Only blood was sampled, and tissue TCR repertoires likely differ from those in blood. Higher generation probabilities were observed for clonotypes shared by all four sorted-subset donors than for non-shared clonotypes. Incomplete sequencing was indicated by rarefaction of sorted-subset datasets, despite the large sequencing depth. Naive subsets generally had larger estimated clonotype richness than memory subsets did. Sharing across a few donors was observed for about 4.8% of naive CD4, over 3% of naive CD8, about 2.5% of memory CD4, and 0.4% of memory CD8 clonotypes. Because the study included a small number of donors, the genetic and exposure-history diversity represented was limited. Based on pairwise subsampling, the degree of clonotype sharing among donors was expected to be affected by sequencing depth.

The germline ends are 15 bases apart after V is trimmed by 0 bases and J by 0 bases. The germline V gene yields SGHDT for CDR1 and YYEEEE for CDR2. The CDR3 has 17 amino acids, counting the end cysteine and phenylalanine. Left in the record is the CDR3 DNA by itself, 51 bases read in frame from the first base. Using the deep immunoSEQ assay, TCR CDR3 regions were amplified from genomic DNA by multiplex PCR. Extracted genomic DNA from each cell subset was spread evenly across all wells of several immunoSEQ 96-well plates, with each plate serving as a replicate. For sorted subsets, about 0.2 ug genomic DNA, equal to 30,000 to 35,000 T cell genomes, was loaded into each replicate PCR. The purified libraries were quantified using a Qubit 3.0 fluorometer, sized with a Bioanalyzer 2100, and then quantified again using the KAPA Library Quantification kit. Every immunoSEQ 96-well plate was sequenced on a separate single-read 150-cycle Illumina NextSeq 550 flow cell. The original pipeline was this. Because the immunoSEQ output included only junctional sequences and no quality scores, the filtering could not be the same as the filtering used for full-length reads. To assign V/J genes and CDR3, sequences were annotated using PyIR, a Python wrapper for IgBLAST v1.9, with IMGT germline references. Reads were filtered out if the reads had weak V/J assignments (E-value above 1e-6), no CDR3, stop codons, out-of-frame junctions, or ambiguous translated residues. V3J clonotypes were defined as sequences sharing the same inferred V gene, J gene, and CDR3 amino acid sequence. The percentage overlap between two repertoires was calculated by dividing the number of shared unique clonotypes by the size of the smaller repertoire. Richness of each repertoire was evaluated using RTK rarefaction, the Chao1 estimator, and Recon v2.1 estimates of unobserved clonotypes. Generation probabilities were computed with OLGA for all TCRbeta clonotypes obtained by the gDNA method from several donors. TCRdb holds this immuneACCESS table with in-frame rearrangements only. Some clones are missing; in checked studies, unresolved V genes explain under half, and the rest has no known cause. V and J calls and clone size are copied from that table; D and trimming were computed from the DNA. For this sample there are roughly 2.1 million clones; under 95% appear just once. More than 1.5% of the sample is taken by the ten largest.

CD8 naive samples consisted of CD45RO-negative cells that were positively selected for CCR7, yielding a CD45RA+CCR7+ population without TemRA cells. The donors were healthy, HIV-negative adults with no recently reported acute infections or vaccinations. Every donor was a Caucasian adult living in Nashville, Tennessee, USA. Blood was collected by leukapheresis, and PBMCs were isolated by Ficoll-Histopaque density gradient centrifugation and then cryopreserved in liquid nitrogen vapor phase. Purity and quantity of every magnetically sorted T cell population were checked by analytical flow cytometry. Genomic DNA was isolated from every sorted fraction and measured by UV absorbance on a Nanodrop 2000c.

This chain is built from TRBV5-6 and TRBJ1-2, with no confident D gene call. Sequenced sample: naive CD8+ T cells from PBMCs. Taken with the paper, the label for cell subset or site translates to: CD45RA+CCR7+. This clonotype was obtained from a man aged 18 to 35 in good health. Some clones in this sample may be carry-over from other donors' samples. The DNA sequence is given as TGTGCCAGCAGCTTGGATGGCAGAGAGCCTACTAACTATGGCTACACCTTC. Its translation reads: CASSLDGREPTNYGYTF.